The clone carrying this T cell receptor (beta chain) was found many times. These data are taken from a study of T cells in Graves' hyperthyroidism and ophthalmopathy. Using RNA transcripts as the source, TCR beta CDR3 regions were amplified. First-round RT-PCR of the TCR CDR3 relied on the HTBI primer set. TCRdb processed the multiplex PCR reads anew with MiXCR; each CDR3 protein has one entry. This table holds roughly 640,000 distinct CDR3 sequences, around 16% found once. The TCR originated in a woman in her 40s with Graves' ophthalmopathy. Input material: blood.

CDR3 DNA: TGTGCCAGCAGCCACATCAGTAGGGGCACCGGGGAGCTGTTTTTT. This gives the protein CASSHISRGTGELFF. The chain recombines TRBV14 with TRBJ2-2; D possibly corresponds to TRBD1 (5 bases). Germline-derived CDR1 and CDR2 are SGHDN and FVKESK. The length of the CDR3 is 15 residues. With 3 bases removed from V and 4 bases from J, the gap between germline ends came to 12 bases.